The 24 T cell receptor beta chains in this list originate from one sample, sequenced in a study of cytomegalovirus exposure and HLA in healthy donors. PCR primers comprised 60 Vbeta and 13 Jbeta primers. Clones were read by immunoSEQ multiplex PCR, and TCRdb kept only the in-frame ones, dropping some. Here the sample spans 100,000 to 150,000 clones, about four fifths being singletons. Sequencing used PBMCs. Receptors were obtained from a human donor in good health.

There are a few counts of this clone. This chain connects TRBV7-6 to TRBJ1-1; tentatively, D is TRBD1 (5 bases). From germline, CDR1 is SGHVS and CDR2 FNYEAQ. The V end lost 4 bases, the J end lost 2 bases, and 20 bases lay between the germline ends. CDR3 size: 17 residues. CDR3 protein: CASSSTGGIGTNTEAFF. CDR3 in DNA: TGTGCCAGCAGCTCTACCGGGGGGATAGGAACAAACACTGAAGCTTTCTTT.

This chain joins TRBV19 and TRBJ2-2; D is possibly TRBD2 (7 bases). Trimming cost V 10 bases and J 3 bases, with 15 bases left between them. CDR3 length equals 14 residues. Germline assignment: CDR1 LNHDA and CDR2 SQIVND (reference sequence). As DNA, the CDR3 is TGTGCCACCCAGGGGCTAGCGGACACCGGGGAGCTGTTTTTT. Encoded protein: CATQGLADTGELFF.

On this clone itself: Its ends do not fully match the called genes, so a read error is possible. The chain carries TRBV6-1 and TRBJ2-2; D is perhaps TRBD2 (5 bases). This CDR3 has 12 amino acids. CDR1 is MNHNS, CDR2 SASEGT, per germline. The CDR3 DNA sequence: TGCGCCACCCGGGATGATACCGGGGAGCTGTTTTTT. Translating gives CATRDDTGELFF.

Only a few counts were recorded for this clone. The rearrangement joins TRBV5-6 to TRBJ2-7, with D perhaps TRBD2 (5 bases). Germline V gene data show CDR1 as SGHDT and CDR2 as YYEEEE. The CDR3 spans 13 residues. V lost 3 bases, J lost 2 bases, and 9 bases lay in between. The CDR3 region has the DNA TGTGCCAGCAGCTCCTCCGGGGCCTACGAGCAGTACTTC. The encoded protein is CASSSSGAYEQYF.

This chain uses TRBV4-1 with TRBJ2-3; perhaps TRBD2 as D (5 bases). Trimming shortened V by 1 base and J by 0 bases, and 5 bases separated the two germline ends. This CDR3 contains 14 residues. Germline V gives CDR1 MGHRA, CDR2 YSYEKL. This CDR3 reads CASSQGTSTDTQYF. The CDR3 nucleotides are TGCGCCAGCAGCCAAGGGACTAGCACAGATACGCAGTATTTT.

V is TRBV19 and J is TRBJ2-7; a weak D match, TRBD1 (6 bases). This CDR3 is built from 14 residues. Trimming pared 0 bases from V and 0 bases from J, leaving 6 bases between. Germline V gene lookup returns CDR1 LNHDA and CDR2 SQIVND (reference sequence). For the CDR3, the DNA is TGTGCCAGTAGTATAGAGGACAGCTCCTACGAGCAGTACTTC. Encoded protein: CASSIEDSSYEQYF.

Concerning this clone: The final CDR3 position lacks the conserved phenylalanine or tryptophan, pointing to a likely read error. The limits of the CDR3 on the DNA are not certain, so only TCRdb's listed CDR3 is given. The chain has TRBV5-8 and TRBJ1-2; no check of the table's D call, TRBD1, against the DNA was made. The CDR3 is made up of 12 amino acids, end residues included. Germline V gene data show CDR1 as SGHTS and CDR2 as YDEGEE. CDR3 amino acids: CASSLRRTGQVS.

The CDR3 sequence is CASSPRTGGLDEQYF. For the CDR3, the DNA is TGTGCCAGCAGCCCACGGACAGGGGGCTTGGACGAGCAGTACTTC. V and J are TRBV11-2 and TRBJ2-7; 11 bases fit TRBD1. Germline loops: CDR1 SGHAT, CDR2 FQNNGV. The ends lost 5 bases at V and 5 bases at J; junction bases unmatched: 8. The CDR3 totals 15 residues.

The gene calls are TRBV6-6 and TRBJ2-3; 8 nucleotides match TRBD2. CDR1 MNHNY and CDR2 SVGAGI come from the germline V gene (reference sequence). Trimming cost V 2 bases and J 6 bases; bases outside gene matches: 7. This CDR3 has 15 amino acids. The CDR3 here is CASSYQRGTEDTQYF. The CDR3 bases are TGTGCCAGCAGTTACCAGCGGGGGACCGAGGATACGCAGTATTTT.

CDR3 DNA: TGTGCCAGCAGCTCAGGGGGTGGAGGGGTCGTGGGCACTGAAGCTTTCTTT. It is translated as CASSSGGGGVVGTEAFF. V usage is TRBV7-8 and J usage is TRBJ1-1; 7 positions agree with TRBD1. The CDR3 has 17 residues. Germline lookup yields CDR1 SGHVS and CDR2 FQNEAQ. The junction had 15 bases not matched to a gene; V was cut back by 4 bases and J by 4 bases.

The rearrangement links TRBV10-1 to TRBJ1-5; 7 nucleotides match TRBD1. Trimming at V came to 6 bases and at J to 4 bases, leaving 6 bases not matched to a gene. The CDR3 contains 14 residues. Germline CDR1 is WNHNN and CDR2 is SYGVQD (reference sequence). The CDR3 sequence is CASSSGTANQPQHF. As DNA, the CDR3 is TGCGCCAGCAGCTCCGGGACAGCTAATCAGCCCCAGCATTTT.

CDR3 bases: TGTGCCAGCAGCTCATTCACAGGCTTCCGAGAAGCTTTCTTT. Translation: CASSSFTGFREAFF. The chain uses TRBV7-2 and TRBJ1-1, with TRBD1 as a possible D gene (5 bases). Germline CDR1 is SGHTA and CDR2 is FQGNSA. V lost 4 bases and J 8 bases, leaving 17 bases between the germline ends. The CDR3 has 14 residues.

This clone appeared a single time. This chain joins TRBV19 and TRBJ1-6; D might be TRBD1 (6 bases). Germline V gene sequence: CDR1 LNHDA, CDR2 SQIVND (reference sequence). Trimming pared 9 bases from V and 0 bases from J, leaving 21 bases between. The CDR3 has 18 amino acids. CDR3 in DNA: TGTGCCAGCCGGAGGATGGGACAAGTTAGCTCCTATAATTCACCCCTCCACTTT. This encodes CASRRMGQVSSYNSPLHF.

The chain links TRBV4-1 to TRBJ2-2, with 11 positions matching TRBD2. Germline V gene lookup returns CDR1 MGHRA and CDR2 YSYEKL. V shed 4 bases, J shed 7 bases, and the junction held 5 bases outside the gene matches. The CDR3 consists of 15 residues. This CDR3 is CASSLSGGAIGELFF. The CDR3 DNA sequence: TGCGCCAGCAGCCTTAGCGGGGGGGCAATCGGGGAGCTGTTTTTT.

The rearrangement links TRBV7-9 to TRBJ1-2; possibly TRBD1 for D (6 bases). Germline assignment: CDR1 SEHNR and CDR2 FQNEAQ (reference sequence). Trimming pared 5 bases from V and 4 bases from J, leaving 23 bases between. This CDR3 comprises 17 residues. CDR3 sequence: CASSNLPGTTGGYGYTF. The CDR3 DNA reads as TGTGCCAGCAGCAACCTCCCCGGGACAACCGGAGGCTATGGCTACACCTTC.

This clone has just a few counts. The V and J genes are TRBV12-5 and TRBJ2-2, with D maybe TRBD1 (6 bases). The V and J ends lost 2 bases and 5 bases respectively, with 12 bases between them. This CDR3 contains 15 residues. The germline V gene has CDR1 LGHNT and CDR2 FRNRAP. This CDR3 is CASGLPGTLTGELFF. The CDR3 bases are TGTGCTAGTGGTTTGCCCGGGACACTGACCGGGGAGCTGTTTTTT.

The chain employs TRBV5-1 and TRBJ2-3; 11 nucleotides match TRBD2. V was clipped by 0 bases and J by 7 bases; unmatched bases: 4. Germline V gene sequence: CDR1 SGHRS, CDR2 YFSETQ. The CDR3 totals 15 residues. This chain's CDR3 is CASSLVAGGPNTQYF. CDR3 bases: TGCGCCAGCAGCTTGGTAGCGGGGGGGCCCAATACGCAGTATTTT.

This sequence joins TRBV11-2 and TRBJ1-2; TRBD1 agrees at 7 bases. This CDR3 is built from 15 residues. The germline CDR1 and CDR2 sequences are SGHAT and FQNNGV. The trim removed 7 bases at V and 5 bases at J, leaving 13 bases unmatched. The CDR3 here is CASTRLWGQTYGYTF. The CDR3 nucleotides are TGTGCCAGCACCCGACTGTGGGGACAGACTTATGGCTACACCTTC.

The J gene is TRBJ1-2, the V gene TRBV6-5; 8 nucleotides align to TRBD1. The CDR3 is made up of 13 amino acids. V shed 5 bases and J 3 bases; nucleotides not matched to a gene: 2. CDR1 and CDR2 (germline): MNHEY, SVGAGI. The CDR3 is CASSPDRDYGYTF. The CDR3 region has the DNA TGTGCCAGCAGTCCGGACAGGGACTATGGCTACACCTTC.

The chain carries TRBV7-9 and TRBJ2-7, with a tentative D call TRBD1 (7 bases). This CDR3 has 15 residues. V lost 5 bases, J lost 3 bases, and 17 bases lay in between. Germline assignment: CDR1 SEHNR and CDR2 FQNEAQ (reference sequence). The CDR3 DNA follows: TGTGCCAGCAGCCTGGTCGGGAGACAGGGCTACGAGCAGTACTTC. It encodes CASSLVGRQGYEQYF. Supplemented by reference TRBV7-9 and TRBJ2-7, the full variable domain reads DTGVSQNPRHKITKRGQNVTFRCDPISEHNRLYWYRQTLGQGPEFLTYFQNEAQLEKSRLLSDRFSAERPKGSFSTLEIQRTEQGDSAMYLCASSLVGRQGYEQYFGPGTRLTVT.

The rearrangement joins TRBV6-5 to TRBJ1-5; TRBD1 is a possible D gene (6 bases). The germline gives CDR1 MNHEY, CDR2 SVGAGI. Trimming removed 6 bases from V and 3 bases from J, with 15 bases in between. The CDR3 sequence is 15 residues long. The CDR3, as DNA: TGTGCCAGCAGGGCCTCAGGGGCCCCCAATCAGCCCCAGCATTTT. Protein sequence: CASRASGAPNQPQHF.

V is TRBV2 and J is TRBJ1-2, with a tentative D call TRBD1 (6 bases). V was clipped by 8 bases and J by 2 bases, with 12 bases between them. This CDR3 region has 13 residues. Looked up from germline, CDR1 is SNHLY and CDR2 is FYNNEI. CDR3 DNA: TGTGCCAGCTCCAGGGACACCAACTATGGCTACACCTTC. The encoded protein is CASSRDTNYGYTF.

The chain uses TRBV5-8 and TRBJ1-2; D ambiguous. Germline V gives CDR1 SGHTS, CDR2 YDEGEE. V was cut by 4 bases and J by 3 bases, with 7 bases left in between. There are 12 residues in the CDR3. This chain's CDR3 is CASSPPDYGYTF. DNA for the CDR3: TGTGCCAGCAGCCCCCCGGACTATGGCTACACCTTC.

The chain uses TRBV6-1 and TRBJ2-1; D is uncertain. The CDR3 loop spans 14 amino acids. V lost 0 bases and J 4 bases, leaving 7 bases between the germline ends. Germline V gene sequence: CDR1 MNHNS, CDR2 SASEGT. CDR3 sequence: CASSEASAYNEQFF. The CDR3 DNA sequence: TGTGCCAGCAGTGAAGCGTCAGCGTACAATGAGCAGTTCTTC.